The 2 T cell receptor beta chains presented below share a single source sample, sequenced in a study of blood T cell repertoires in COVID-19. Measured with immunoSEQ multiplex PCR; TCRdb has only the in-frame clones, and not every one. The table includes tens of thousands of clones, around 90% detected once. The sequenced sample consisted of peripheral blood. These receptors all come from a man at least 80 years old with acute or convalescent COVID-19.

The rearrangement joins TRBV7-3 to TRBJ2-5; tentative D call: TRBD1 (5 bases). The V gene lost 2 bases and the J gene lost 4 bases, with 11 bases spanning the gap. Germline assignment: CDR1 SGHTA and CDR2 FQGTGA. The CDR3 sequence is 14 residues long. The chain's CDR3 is CASSLGRVGETQYF. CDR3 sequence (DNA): TGTGCCAGCAGCTTAGGCAGGGTGGGAGAGACCCAGTACTTC.

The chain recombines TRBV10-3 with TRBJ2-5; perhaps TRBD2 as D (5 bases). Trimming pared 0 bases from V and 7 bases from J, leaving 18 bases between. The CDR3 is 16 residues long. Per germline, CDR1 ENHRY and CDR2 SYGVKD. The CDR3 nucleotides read TGTGCCATCAGTGAGTCGATCCCCCCCTCAGGAGGGACCCAGTACTTC. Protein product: CAISESIPPSGGTQYF.